This T cell receptor (beta chain) was recorded in a study of pediatric ulcerative colitis. Here immunoSEQ multiplex PCR was the method, and the copy in TCRdb shows in-frame clones only, minus some. Among approximately 9,000 clones listed, around nine tenths were seen once. In germline, CDR1 is SGHRS, CDR2 YFSETQ. CDR3 size: 12 residues. Trimming cost V 7 bases and J 2 bases, with 9 bases left between them. Findings and caveats of the study: All ulcerative colitis patients, but no controls, carried a couple of rectal clonotypes.

In the case of this clone: Its target is not known.

The chain joins TRBV5-1 to TRBJ1-1; D is perhaps TRBD1 (5 bases). The TCR was taken from a girl between 5 and 17 years old with moderate ulcerative colitis. The sample was blood. The CDR3 loop is CASHTGNTEAFF. CDR3 sequence (DNA): TGCGCCAGCCATACAGGAAACACTGAAGCTTTCTTT.